A selection of T cell receptor beta chains follows, all from one sample in a study of cytomegalovirus exposure and HLA in healthy donors. Assay used: immunoSEQ multiplex PCR; TCRdb lists only in-frame clones, some missing. Of roughly 150,000 clones detected, approximately 71% appear once; the ten largest clones hold around 11%. Material for sequencing was PBMCs. The source of these receptors is a man aged 18-30 years in good health and CMV-seropositive. Both conserved end residues are part of each CDR3. The order of the fields is D gene, clone size, J gene, V gene, CDR3 protein, CDR3 DNA. The D gene is left open where the match is weak. Part of the rows lack a size; the others show once, few, many or a class for expanded clones.

D: TRBD1; size: few; J: TRBJ1-1; V: TRBV14; CDR3: CASSPLTGLNTEAFF; DNA: TGTGCCAGCAGCCCACTGACAGGGCTGAACACTGAAGCTTTCTTT
D: TRBD2; size: NA; J: TRBJ2-6; V: TRBV27; CDR3: CASSSEGLAGAYGANVLTF; DNA: TGTGCCAGCAGTTCAGAGGGACTAGCGGGAGCGTATGGGGCCAACGTCCTGACTTTC
D: TRBD2; size: few; J: TRBJ2-1; V: TRBV6-5; CDR3: CASRYSSGSEQFF; DNA: TGTGCCAGCAGGTATTCTAGCGGGAGTGAGCAGTTCTTC
D: NA; size: NA; J: TRBJ1-5; V: TRBV4-2; CDR3: CASSQVPGQSPQSNQPQHF; DNA: TGTGCCAGCAGCCAAGTACCGGGACAAAGTCCCCAGAGCAATCAGCCCCAGCATTTT
D: TRBD1; size: NA; J: TRBJ2-7; V: TRBV2; CDR3: CASSAGGMSYEQYF; DNA: TGTGCCAGCAGTGCAGGGGGTATGTCCTACGAGCAGTACTTC
D: NA; size: few; J: TRBJ2-7; V: TRBV2; CDR3: CASSTGLEQYF; DNA: TGTGCCAGCAGTACAGGATTAGAGCAGTACTTC
D: NA; size: once; J: TRBJ2-7; V: TRBV7-2; CDR3: CASSLLRGPGSYEQYF; DNA: TGTGCCAGCAGCTTATTAAGGGGCCCTGGATCCTACGAGCAGTACTTC
D: NA; size: few; J: TRBJ2-3; V: TRBV10-3; CDR3: CASTSTDTQYF; DNA: TGTGCCAGTACTAGCACAGATACGCAGTATTTT
D: TRBD2; size: few; J: TRBJ2-2; V: TRBV7-9; CDR3: CASSQLGLAGENTGELFF; DNA: TGTGCCAGCAGCCAACTTGGATTAGCGGGGGAGAACACCGGGGAGCTGTTTTTT
D: TRBD2; size: NA; J: TRBJ2-7; V: TRBV27; CDR3: CASSLLGGTSDHEQYF; DNA: TGTGCCAGCAGTCTCTTGGGAGGGACTAGCGACCACGAGCAGTACTTC
D: NA; size: NA; J: TRBJ1-5; V: TRBV25-1; CDR3: CASSGRGSGNQPQHF; DNA: TGTGCCAGCAGTGGCAGGGGAAGCGGCAATCAGCCCCAGCATTTT
D: NA; size: NA; J: TRBJ2-1; V: TRBV2; CDR3: CASPGVKNEQFF; DNA: TGTGCCAGCCCGGGGGTGAAAAATGAGCAGTTCTTC
D: NA; size: NA; J: TRBJ1-5; V: TRBV15; CDR3: CATSRQSNQPQHF; DNA: TGTGCCACCAGCAGACAGTCAAATCAGCCCCAGCATTTT
D: NA; size: NA; J: TRBJ2-5; V: TRBV5-5; CDR3: CASSSHGGNLQETQYF; DNA: TGTGCCAGCAGCTCTCATGGCGGCAACCTTCAAGAGACCCAGTACTTC
D: TRBD1; size: once; J: TRBJ2-7; V: TRBV29-1; CDR3: CSGGTGYEQYF; DNA: TGCAGCGGTGGGACAGGCTACGAGCAGTACTTC
D: TRBD1; size: NA; J: TRBJ2-7; V: TRBV6-1; CDR3: CASSGRGGQVPLEQYF; DNA: TGTGCCAGCAGTGGACGAGGGGGACAGGTCCCTCTCGAGCAGTACTTC
D: NA; size: NA; J: TRBJ2-7; V: TRBV18; CDR3: CASSGLSYEQYF; DNA: TGTGCCAGCTCAGGGCTTTCCTACGAGCAGTACTTC
D: NA; size: NA; J: TRBJ2-7; V: TRBV5-7; CDR3: CASRFVYVGARFREQYF; DNA: TGTGCCAGCCGCTTCGTTTATGTGGGGGCCCGCTTTCGCGAGCAGTACTTC
D: TRBD2; size: NA; J: TRBJ2-3; V: TRBV7-3; CDR3: CASSRSGSSDTQYF; DNA: TGTGCCAGCAGCAGAAGCGGGAGCTCAGATACGCAGTATTTT
D: NA; size: NA; J: TRBJ1-3; V: TRBV7-9; CDR3: CASSLEGLGNTIYF; DNA: TGTGCCAGCAGCTTAGAGGGGCTCGGAAACACCATATATTTT
D: TRBD1; size: few; J: TRBJ1-1; V: TRBV5-1; CDR3: CASSPLAGTVNTEAFF; DNA: TGCGCCAGCAGTCCCCTAGCCGGGACAGTGAACACTGAAGCTTTCTTT
D: TRBD2; size: once; J: TRBJ2-1; V: TRBV12-5; CDR3: CASGPGTSGREEQFF; DNA: TGTGCTAGTGGTCCCGGGACTAGCGGGAGGGAAGAGCAGTTCTTC
D: TRBD2; size: NA; J: TRBJ2-7; V: TRBV30; CDR3: CAWASGRYEQYF; DNA: TGTGCCTGGGCTAGCGGGCGATACGAGCAGTACTTC
D: TRBD1; size: few; J: TRBJ1-5; V: TRBV10-3; CDR3: CAISEAGGKQPQHF; DNA: TGTGCCATCAGCGAGGCAGGGGGTAAGCAGCCCCAGCATTTT
D: NA; size: NA; J: TRBJ2-6; V: TRBV13; CDR3: CASRVRGAAGANVLTF; DNA: TGTGCCAGCAGGGTACGGGGGGCTGCTGGGGCCAACGTCCTGACTTTC
D: NA; size: few; J: TRBJ1-6; V: TRBV25-1; CDR3: CASSEYVRGGHNSPLHF; DNA: TGTGCCAGCAGTGAATATGTAAGGGGCGGTCATAATTCACCCCTCCACTTT
D: NA; size: NA; J: TRBJ1-1; V: TRBV6-6; CDR3: CASRRLQGNTEAFF; DNA: TGTGCCAGCAGACGCCTACAGGGGAACACTGAAGCTTTCTTT
D: NA; size: NA; J: TRBJ2-5; V: TRBV7-7; CDR3: CASSLAGAQETQYF; DNA: TGTGCTAGCAGCTTAGCTGGGGCTCAAGAGACCCAGTACTTC
D: TRBD1; size: NA; J: TRBJ1-1; V: TRBV5-1; CDR3: CASSLADLGLRQGRNTEAFF; DNA: TGCGCCAGCAGCTTGGCCGATTTGGGTTTAAGACAGGGGAGGAACACTGAAGCTTTCTTT
D: NA; size: NA; J: TRBJ2-1; V: TRBV27; CDR3: CASFSAGIPSNEQFF; DNA: TGTGCCAGCTTTTCGGCGGGAATCCCGTCAAATGAGCAGTTCTTC
D: NA; size: NA; J: TRBJ2-7; V: TRBV29-1; CDR3: CSVEGGTSYEQYF; DNA: TGCAGCGTTGAAGGCGGTACCTCCTACGAGCAGTACTTC
D: TRBD1; size: few; J: TRBJ1-4; V: TRBV19; CDR3: CASSPPDRGNNEKLFF; DNA: TGTGCCAGTAGTCCGCCAGACAGGGGGAATAATGAAAAACTGTTTTTT
D: NA; size: NA; J: TRBJ2-1; V: TRBV7-9; CDR3: CASRLGTTFWNEQFF; DNA: TGTGCCAGCAGACTCGGGACAACCTTTTGGAATGAGCAGTTCTTC
D: NA; size: few; J: TRBJ2-7; V: TRBV4-1; CDR3: CASSQRIGLEQGYTYEQYF; DNA: TGCGCCAGCAGCCAACGTATAGGATTAGAACAGGGCTATACCTACGAGCAGTACTTC
D: TRBD2; size: few; J: TRBJ2-2; V: TRBV5-1; CDR3: CASSLSMTSGRTNTGELFF; DNA: TGCGCCAGCAGCTTGTCAATGACTAGCGGGAGGACCAACACCGGGGAGCTGTTTTTT
D: NA; size: NA; J: TRBJ1-1; V: TRBV9; CDR3: CASSLRGGTEAFF; DNA: TGTGCCAGCAGCCTCCGGGGGGGGACTGAAGCTTTCTTT
D: TRBD1; size: NA; J: TRBJ1-1; V: TRBV9; CDR3: CASSGGTGQDSRNTEAFF; DNA: TGTGCCAGCAGCGGAGGGACAGGGCAGGATTCGAGAAACACTGAAGCTTTCTTT
D: NA; size: few; J: TRBJ2-7; V: TRBV7-2; CDR3: CASSSQGNRAYEQYF; DNA: TGTGCCAGCAGCTCCCAGGGGAACAGAGCCTACGAGCAGTACTTC
D: NA; size: NA; J: TRBJ2-3; V: TRBV27; CDR3: CASSSNRETTDTQYF; DNA: TGTGCCAGCAGTTCCAACCGGGAGACTACAGATACGCAGTATTTT
D: TRBD1; size: NA; J: TRBJ1-2; V: TRBV27; CDR3: CASGLTGDYGYTF; DNA: TGTGCCAGCGGCTTGACAGGGGACTATGGCTACACCTTC
D: TRBD1; size: NA; J: TRBJ2-2; V: TRBV5-1; CDR3: CASSLIPGGSGTGELFF; DNA: TGCGCCAGCAGCCTAATACCAGGGGGTTCGGGCACCGGGGAGCTGTTTTTT
D: NA; size: NA; J: TRBJ2-7; V: TRBV5-1; CDR3: CASSSQGAGRSYEQYF; DNA: TGCGCCAGCAGCTCCCAGGGTGCAGGGAGGTCCTACGAGCAGTACTTC
D: NA; size: NA; J: TRBJ2-7; V: TRBV19; CDR3: CASKRGGTGYEQYF; DNA: TGTGCCAGTAAGCGAGGCGGGACGGGCTACGAGCAGTACTTC
D: NA; size: few; J: TRBJ1-3; V: TRBV4-1; CDR3: CASSTGIPRGNTIYF; DNA: TGCGCCAGCAGCACAGGTATCCCCAGAGGAAACACCATATATTTT
D: TRBD2; size: NA; J: TRBJ2-3; V: TRBV7-2; CDR3: CASTLAGVGTDTQYF; DNA: TGTGCCAGCACCTTAGCGGGAGTAGGCACAGATACGCAGTATTTT
D: TRBD2; size: NA; J: TRBJ2-1; V: TRBV4-2; CDR3: CASRSGRVHVNEQFF; DNA: TGTGCCAGCAGGAGCGGGAGGGTTCATGTCAATGAGCAGTTCTTC
D: TRBD1; size: NA; J: TRBJ2-7; V: TRBV6-1; CDR3: CASRDSGTGWYEQYF; DNA: TGTGCCAGCAGGGACTCCGGGACAGGGTGGTACGAGCAGTACTTC
D: NA; size: NA; J: TRBJ1-2; V: TRBV19; CDR3: CASSIGQAGHTF; DNA: TGTGCCAGTAGTATCGGGCAGGCAGGGCACACCTTC
D: TRBD1; size: NA; J: TRBJ1-2; V: TRBV7-2; CDR3: CASSLGDRGRRGYTF; DNA: TGTGCCAGCAGCTTAGGGGACAGGGGGCGACGGGGCTACACCTTC
D: NA; size: NA; J: TRBJ2-2; V: TRBV13; CDR3: CASRRQARTGELFF; DNA: TGTGCCAGCAGAAGACAGGCGCGCACCGGGGAGCTGTTTTTT
D: NA; size: NA; J: TRBJ2-2; V: TRBV4-2; CDR3: CASSRGSSGDLSGELFF; DNA: TGTGCCAGCAGCCGGGGTAGTAGCGGAGACCTTAGCGGGGAGCTGTTTTTT
D: TRBD1; size: NA; J: TRBJ1-5; V: TRBV4-2; CDR3: CASSPGTGMDGNQPQHF; DNA: TGTGCCAGCAGCCCCGGGACAGGGATGGATGGCAATCAGCCCCAGCATTTT